The rows below give T cell receptor beta chains drawn from one sample of a study of T cell responses to AZD1222 COVID-19 vaccine. Sequencing was performed with immunoSEQ multiplex PCR; in TCRdb, only in-frame clones are kept and a portion is missing. The repertoire holds some 65,000 clones, 79% seen once, with around 25% in the top ten. The sequenced sample was peripheral blood, obtained on day 0 of MenACWY control vaccination. The receptors were gathered from an adult in good health. Each CDR3 is given with its conserved first and last residue.

TRBV5-1	TRBJ1-4	CASSLGQGDEKLFF
TRBV27	TRBJ1-1	CASSFNLDTEAFF
TRBV3-1/TRBV3-2	TRBJ1-4	CASSQDRRRTDATNEKLFF
TRBV12-3/TRBV12-4	TRBJ1-2	CASSWGDGYTF
TRBV19	TRBJ1-3	CASSADREAGNTIYF
TRBV6-5	TRBJ1-5	CASSLQIGHQPQHF
TRBV5-1	TRBJ2-2	CASSLRSYTGELFF
TRBV7-9	TRBJ2-7	CASSLPGLYEQYF
TRBV5-1	TRBJ2-5	CASSWTDQETQYF
TRBV6-5	TRBJ2-5	CAGSYSGGEETQYF
TRBV19	TRBJ2-4	CASSGTSGSRGNIQYF